The rows below give T cell receptor beta chains drawn from one sample of a study of metastatic and nonmetastatic thyroid tumors. TCRdb reanalyzed the PCR reads via MiXCR. The sample yields tens of thousands of clones, 36% seen once. The sequenced material came from tumor tissue. These TCRs come from a female donor with papillary thyroid cancer or a benign thyroid nodule (not recorded which). Some clones in this sample may be carry-over from other donors' samples. Each CDR3 is given with its conserved first and last residue. D genes are given only for firm matches. Size is stated for part of the rows, as once, few or many counts, or as a class when the clone is expanded.

d_call,clone_size,j_call,v_call,cdr3_nt,cdr3_aa
NA,NA,TRBJ2-3,TRBV5-1,TGCGCCAGCAGCTTGGAACAGGTCACCAATACGCAGTATTTT,CASSLEQVTNTQYF
NA,NA,TRBJ2-7,TRBV20-1,TGCAGTGCTAGAGATATACGGCAGGAAAACGAGCAGTACTTC,CSARDIRQENEQYF
NA,NA,TRBJ1-2,TRBV7-2,TGTGCCAGCAGCTTACAGGGAGGCTACACCTTC,CASSLQGGYTF
NA,NA,TRBJ1-3,TRBV7-6,TGTGCTAGCAGTCCTAATGATCGGGACTCACGAACCCTCTCTGGAAACACCATATATTTT,CASSPNDRDSRTLSGNTIYF
TRBD1,few,TRBJ2-3,TRBV28,TGTGCCAGCAGTTTATACTCCACAGGGGGCGGCACAGATACGCAGTATTTT,CASSLYSTGGGTDTQYF
TRBD1,few,TRBJ2-1,TRBV12-3/TRBV12-4,TGTGCCAGCAGTTTAACAGGGGTTGGTGAGCAGTTCTTC,CASSLTGVGEQFF
NA,NA,TRBJ1-1,TRBV6-2/TRBV6-3,TGTGCCAGCAGTACCCCACAGTTGAACACTGAAGCTTTCTTT,CASSTPQLNTEAFF
NA,few,TRBJ1-5,TRBV6-1,TGTGCCAGCAGTGAGAAGGACCAGAGTCAGCCCCAGCATTTT,CASSEKDQSQPQHF
NA,NA,TRBJ1-2,TRBV12-3/TRBV12-4,TGTGCCAGCAGTTTAGCAGGGCACTATGGCTACACCTTC,CASSLAGHYGYTF
TRBD1,few,TRBJ1-1,TRBV6-1,TGTGCCAGCAGTGATCCGCCAGGGGGAGAAGCTTTCTTT,CASSDPPGGEAFF
NA,NA,TRBJ2-7,TRBV27,TGTGCCAGCGGAGCGTACGAGCAGTACTTC,CASGAYEQYF
TRBD1,NA,TRBJ1-6,TRBV6-2/TRBV6-3,TGTGCCAGCAGGCCCGCCCGACAGGGGATGTTTCTAAATTCACCCCTCCACTTT,CASRPARQGMFLNSPLHF
NA,NA,TRBJ1-1,TRBV5-8,TGTGCCAGCAGCTTGGACCGGAACACTGAAGCTTTCTTT,CASSLDRNTEAFF
NA,NA,TRBJ1-4,TRBV28,TGTGCCAGCAGTTTATGGGGGGGCGGGGATGAAAAACTGTTTTTT,CASSLWGGGDEKLFF
TRBD1,NA,TRBJ1-2,TRBV7-2,TGTGCCAGCAGCTTAGAGTGGGGGACAGGGGGTGGCTACACCTTC,CASSLEWGTGGGYTF
TRBD1,NA,TRBJ2-3,TRBV20-1,TGCAGTGCTACCCAGGGGGCATTAGGCACAGATACGCAGTATTTT,CSATQGALGTDTQYF
NA,few,TRBJ2-2,TRBV28,TGTGCCAGCATAGTTTATGGGGGAACCGGGGAGCTGTTTTTT,CASIVYGGTGELFF
TRBD1,NA,TRBJ2-2,TRBV7-3,TGTGCCAGCAGCTTAAAAGGGGGCTTCGCCGGGGAGCTGTTTTTT,CASSLKGGFAGELFF
TRBD2,few,TRBJ2-5,TRBV6-6,TGTGCCAGCAGTTACAGGGGAGCGGGGGCCCAAGAGACCCAGTACTTC,CASSYRGAGAQETQYF
TRBD2,few,TRBJ2-1,TRBV6-1,TGTGCCAGCAGTGACCGGGCTAGCGGGGGGGCCGATGAGCAGTTCTTC,CASSDRASGGADEQFF
TRBD1,NA,TRBJ1-2,TRBV20-1,TGCAGTGCTAGAGGGGACAGGGAAAGGAACTATGGCTACACCTTC,CSARGDRERNYGYTF
TRBD1,NA,TRBJ2-1,TRBV12-3/TRBV12-4,TGTGCCAGCAGCTTAACTACGGGACAGATAAAAAATGAGCAGTTCTTC,CASSLTTGQIKNEQFF
TRBD1,once,TRBJ2-1,TRBV20-1,TGCAGTGCTAGAGATTATTCTGGGGACAGTGAGCAGTTCTTC,CSARDYSGDSEQFF
NA,few,TRBJ2-1,TRBV6-1,TGTGCCACGGGGCGAGGAGCGGGCAACAATGAGCAGTTCTTC,CATGRGAGNNEQFF
TRBD2,NA,TRBJ2-2,TRBV6-1,TGTGCCAGCAGGCCGACTAGCGATCGCGGCACCGGGGAGCTGTTTTTT,CASRPTSDRGTGELFF
NA,NA,TRBJ2-3,TRBV12-3/TRBV12-4,TGTGCCAGCAGCGTACAGGGCACAGATACGCAGTATTTT,CASSVQGTDTQYF
NA,NA,TRBJ1-1,TRBV5-1,TGCGCCAGCAGTCTTAACGGACAGACGGACACTGAAGTTTTCTTT,CASSLNGQTDTEVFF
NA,NA,TRBJ2-7,TRBV3-1,TGTGCCAGCAGCCAAGGTCCGGACTTCAGCTCCTACGAGCAGTACTTC,CASSQGPDFSSYEQYF
TRBD2,once,TRBJ2-1,TRBV20-1,TGCAGTGCTAGAGCCCTAGCGGGAGTGTGGAATGAGCAGTTCTTC,CSARALAGVWNEQFF
TRBD2,NA,TRBJ2-7,TRBV7-6,TGTGCCAGCAGCTTAGATGACGGGGGGTACGAGCAGTACTTC,CASSLDDGGYEQYF
NA,few,TRBJ2-6,TRBV4-2,TGTGCCAGCAGCCAAATTAGTGCGGGAACCGGGGCCAACGTCCTGACTTTC,CASSQISAGTGANVLTF
NA,NA,TRBJ2-1,TRBV5-8,TGTGCCAGCAGCCACGAATACAATGAGCAGTTCTTC,CASSHEYNEQFF
NA,NA,TRBJ2-7,TRBV7-9,TGTGCCAGCAGCTTAGAAGGGGGCGAGCAGTACTTC,CASSLEGGEQYF
NA,few,TRBJ2-1,TRBV2,TGTGCCAGCAGTGATCGAGTCTTGAGCAATGAGCAGTTCTTC,CASSDRVLSNEQFF
NA,few,TRBJ2-3,TRBV7-2,TGTGCCAGCAGCTTAACGCGGGAAACGCAGTATTTT,CASSLTRETQYF
NA,NA,TRBJ2-7,TRBV5-1,TGCGCCAGCAGCGAGCTAGCCCTCAGCTACGAGCAGTACTTC,CASSELALSYEQYF
NA,NA,TRBJ1-2,TRBV10-2,TGCGCCAGCAGTGAGGCTGCAAGGGCTGGCTACACCTTC,CASSEAARAGYTF
TRBD2,NA,TRBJ2-7,TRBV11-2,TGTGCCAGCAGCTCCCAGACTAGCGGGGGGTCCGGGTCCTACGAGCAGTACTTC,CASSSQTSGGSGSYEQYF
TRBD1,few,TRBJ2-5,TRBV24-1,TGTGCCACCAGTGATTGGGGGACAGGAGACCAAGAGACCCAGTACTTC,CATSDWGTGDQETQYF
TRBD1,few,TRBJ2-7,TRBV6-1,TGTGCCAGCAGGGGACAGGTGGGCGAGCAGTACTTC,CASRGQVGEQYF
NA,few,TRBJ1-6,TRBV2,TGTGCCAGCAGCCCTACCGGGGGGGCTTCACCCCTCCACTTT,CASSPTGGASPLHF
TRBD1,few,TRBJ1-1,TRBV19,TGTGCCAGTAGTCCCTGGGACAGGGGCGGTGAAGCTTTCTTT,CASSPWDRGGEAFF
NA,few,TRBJ1-1,TRBV28,TGTGCCAGTAAGGTGAACACTGAAGCTTTCTTT,CASKVNTEAFF
TRBD1,NA,TRBJ1-5,TRBV2,TGTGCCAGCGGACCGACAGGGAGGGATCAGCCCCAGCATTTT,CASGPTGRDQPQHF
TRBD2,NA,TRBJ2-2,TRBV11-1,TGTGCCAGCAGCTCCCAGACTAGCGGGGGAAACACCGGGGAGCTGTTTTTT,CASSSQTSGGNTGELFF
NA,NA,TRBJ2-2,TRBV28,TGTGCCAGCAGGGGGAGTAGGAACACCGGGGAGCTGTTTTTT,CASRGSRNTGELFF
NA,NA,TRBJ1-2,TRBV28,TGTGCCAGCAGTTTATGGAGGGTGGGCTATGGCTACACCTTC,CASSLWRVGYGYTF
TRBD1,few,TRBJ2-7,TRBV11-2,TGTGCCAGCAGCCGCACCGGACAGGGAACCTACGAGCAGTACTTC,CASSRTGQGTYEQYF
NA,NA,TRBJ2-6,TRBV28,TGTGCCAGCAGCGAGTCTGGGGCCAACGTCCTGACTTTC,CASSESGANVLTF
TRBD1,NA,TRBJ2-7,TRBV15,TGTGCCACCAGCGTCGACAGGGGTTCCTACGAGCAGTACTTC,CATSVDRGSYEQYF
NA,NA,TRBJ2-7,TRBV27,TGTGCCAGCAGTCTCCGGGACGAGCAGTACTTC,CASSLRDEQYF
NA,few,TRBJ2-7,TRBV27,TGTGCCAGCAGTAACCAGGGGATGGCCTACGAGCAGTACTTC,CASSNQGMAYEQYF
NA,few,TRBJ2-3,TRBV12-3/TRBV12-4,TGTGCCAGCAGTTTGGGGGCAGATACGCAGTATTTT,CASSLGADTQYF
NA,large,TRBJ1-2,TRBV2,TGTGCCAGCAGTGAAGGGACAGTAAACTATGGCTACACCTTC,CASSEGTVNYGYTF
NA,few,TRBJ2-1,TRBV19,TGTGCCAGTAGTAATCGGGGTAGCGGATACAATGAGCAGTTCTTC,CASSNRGSGYNEQFF
NA,once,TRBJ2-7,TRBV11-2,TGTGCCAGCAGCTTATCGGGGCCATACGAGCAGTACTTC,CASSLSGPYEQYF
NA,once,TRBJ2-7,TRBV20-1,TGCAGTGCTAGCGGGGGCTACGAGCAGTACTTC,CSASGGYEQYF